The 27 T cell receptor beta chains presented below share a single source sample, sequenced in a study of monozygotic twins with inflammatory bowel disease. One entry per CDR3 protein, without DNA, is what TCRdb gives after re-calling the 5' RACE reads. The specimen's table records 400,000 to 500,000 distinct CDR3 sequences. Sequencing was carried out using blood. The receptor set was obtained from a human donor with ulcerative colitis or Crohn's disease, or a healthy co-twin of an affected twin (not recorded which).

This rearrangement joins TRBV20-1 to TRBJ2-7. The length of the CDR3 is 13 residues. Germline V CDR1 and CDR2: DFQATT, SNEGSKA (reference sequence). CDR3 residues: CSARGGAASEQYF.

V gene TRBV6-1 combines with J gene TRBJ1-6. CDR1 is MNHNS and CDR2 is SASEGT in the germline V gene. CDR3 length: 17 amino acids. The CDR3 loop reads CASSEGWGGSYNSPLHF.

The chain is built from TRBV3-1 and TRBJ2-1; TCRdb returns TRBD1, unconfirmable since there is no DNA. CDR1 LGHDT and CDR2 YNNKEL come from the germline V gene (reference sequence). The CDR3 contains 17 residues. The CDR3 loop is CASSQDILRQTYNEQFF.

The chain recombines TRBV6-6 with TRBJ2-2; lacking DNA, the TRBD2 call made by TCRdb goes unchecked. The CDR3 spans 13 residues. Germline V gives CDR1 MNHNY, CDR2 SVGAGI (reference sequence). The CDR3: CASALTITGELFF.

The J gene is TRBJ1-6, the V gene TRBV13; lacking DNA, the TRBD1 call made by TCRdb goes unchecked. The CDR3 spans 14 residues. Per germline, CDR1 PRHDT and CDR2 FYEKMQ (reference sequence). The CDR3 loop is CASRRTGYDSPLHF. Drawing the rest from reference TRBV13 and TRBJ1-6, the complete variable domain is AAGVIQSPRHLIKEKRETATLKCYPIPRHDTVYWYQQGPGQDPQFLISFYEKMQSDKGSIPDRFSAQQFSDYHSELNMSSLELGDSALYFCASRRTGYDSPLHFGNGTRLTVT.

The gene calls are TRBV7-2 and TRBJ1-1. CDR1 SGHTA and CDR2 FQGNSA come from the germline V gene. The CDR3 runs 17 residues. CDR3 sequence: CASSLIGYRELNTEAFF.

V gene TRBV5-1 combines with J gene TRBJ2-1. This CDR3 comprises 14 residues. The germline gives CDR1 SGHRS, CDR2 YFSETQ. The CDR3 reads CASSLGGLGNEQFF.

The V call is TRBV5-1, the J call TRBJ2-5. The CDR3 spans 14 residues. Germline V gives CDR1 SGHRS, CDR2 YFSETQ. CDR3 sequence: CASSLTRSQETQYF.

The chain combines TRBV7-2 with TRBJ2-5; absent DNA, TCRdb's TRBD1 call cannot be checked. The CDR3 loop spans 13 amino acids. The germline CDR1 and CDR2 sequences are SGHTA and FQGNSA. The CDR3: CASTPDSQETQYF. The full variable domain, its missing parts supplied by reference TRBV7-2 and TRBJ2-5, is GAGVSQSPSNKVTEKGKDVELRCDPISGHTALYWYRQSLGQGLEFLIYFQGNSAPDKSGLPSDRFSAERTGGSVSTLTIQRTQQEDSAVYLCASTPDSQETQYFGPGTRLLVL.

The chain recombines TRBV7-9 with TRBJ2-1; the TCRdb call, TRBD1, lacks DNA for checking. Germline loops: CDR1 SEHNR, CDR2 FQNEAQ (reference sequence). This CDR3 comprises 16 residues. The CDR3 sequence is CASSSSGTGPYNEQFF.

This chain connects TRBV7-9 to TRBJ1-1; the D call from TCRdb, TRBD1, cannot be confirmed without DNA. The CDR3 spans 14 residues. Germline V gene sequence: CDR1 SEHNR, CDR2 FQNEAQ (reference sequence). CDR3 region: CASSSDSGVREAFF.

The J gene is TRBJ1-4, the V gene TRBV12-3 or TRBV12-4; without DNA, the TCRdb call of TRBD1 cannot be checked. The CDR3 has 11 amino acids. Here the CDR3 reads CASKGGEKLFF.

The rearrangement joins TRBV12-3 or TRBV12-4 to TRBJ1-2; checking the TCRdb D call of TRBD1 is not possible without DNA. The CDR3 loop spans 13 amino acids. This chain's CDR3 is CASNPQGSYGYTF.

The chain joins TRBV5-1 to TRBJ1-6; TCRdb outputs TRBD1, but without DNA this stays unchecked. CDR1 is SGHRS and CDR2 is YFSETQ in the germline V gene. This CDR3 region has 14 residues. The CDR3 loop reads CASSQDRVKSRLHF.

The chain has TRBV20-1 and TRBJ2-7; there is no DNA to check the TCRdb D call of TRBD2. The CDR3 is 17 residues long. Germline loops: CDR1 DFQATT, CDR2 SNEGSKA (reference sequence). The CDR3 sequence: CSARDLPQRGVAYEQYF.

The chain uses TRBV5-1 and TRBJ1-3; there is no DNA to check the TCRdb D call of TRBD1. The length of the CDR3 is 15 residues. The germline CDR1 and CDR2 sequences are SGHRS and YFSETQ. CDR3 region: CASSQGHSSGNTIYF.

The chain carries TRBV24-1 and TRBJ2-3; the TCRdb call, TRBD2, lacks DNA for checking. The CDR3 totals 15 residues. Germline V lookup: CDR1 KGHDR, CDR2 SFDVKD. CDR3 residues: CATSDTTSGRDTQYF.

The CDR3 sequence is CASSPKAGTGGKGYTF. The chain recombines TRBV5-4 with TRBJ1-2; the TRBD1 assignment by TCRdb is unverifiable without DNA. In germline, CDR1 is SGHNT, CDR2 YYREEE (reference sequence). The CDR3 is 16 amino acids.

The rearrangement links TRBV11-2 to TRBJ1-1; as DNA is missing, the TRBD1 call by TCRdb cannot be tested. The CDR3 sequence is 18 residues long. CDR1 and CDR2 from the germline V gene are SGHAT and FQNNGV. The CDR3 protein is CASSSESPGTGDDTEAFF.

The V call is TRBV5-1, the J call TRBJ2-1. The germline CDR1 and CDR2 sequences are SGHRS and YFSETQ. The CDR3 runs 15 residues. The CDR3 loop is CASSWTGSSYNEQFF.

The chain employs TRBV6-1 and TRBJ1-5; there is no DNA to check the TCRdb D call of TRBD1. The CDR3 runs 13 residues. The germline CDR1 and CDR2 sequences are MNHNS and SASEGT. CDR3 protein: CASSRTGWQPQHF.

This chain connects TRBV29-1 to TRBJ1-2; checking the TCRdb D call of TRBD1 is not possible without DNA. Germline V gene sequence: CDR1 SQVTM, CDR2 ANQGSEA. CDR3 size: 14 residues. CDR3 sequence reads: CSVGGTGGSYGYTF.

CDR3 protein: CASSLVVRPLTGTLGYTF. V and J are TRBV5-5 and TRBJ1-2; TCRdb outputs TRBD1, but without DNA this stays unchecked. The V gene's germline CDR1 is SGHKS and CDR2 YYEKEE (reference sequence). The CDR3 has 18 residues.

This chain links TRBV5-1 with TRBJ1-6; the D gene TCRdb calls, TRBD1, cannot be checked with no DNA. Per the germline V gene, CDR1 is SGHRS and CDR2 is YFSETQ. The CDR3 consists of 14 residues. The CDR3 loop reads CASSSGQGDRTLDF.

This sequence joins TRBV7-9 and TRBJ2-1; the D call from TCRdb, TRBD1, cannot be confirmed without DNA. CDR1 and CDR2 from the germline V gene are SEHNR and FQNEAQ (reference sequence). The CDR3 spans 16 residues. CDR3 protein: CASSLESGVPLNEQFF. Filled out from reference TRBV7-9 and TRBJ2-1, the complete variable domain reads DTGVSQNPRHKITKRGQNVTFRCDPISEHNRLYWYRQTLGQGPEFLTYFQNEAQLEKSRLLSDRFSAERPKGSFSTLEIQRTEQGDSAMYLCASSLESGVPLNEQFFGPGTRLTVL.

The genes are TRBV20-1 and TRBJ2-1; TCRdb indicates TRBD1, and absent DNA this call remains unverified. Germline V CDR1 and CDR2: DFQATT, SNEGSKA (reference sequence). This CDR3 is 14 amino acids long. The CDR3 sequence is CSARTTGSYDEQFF.

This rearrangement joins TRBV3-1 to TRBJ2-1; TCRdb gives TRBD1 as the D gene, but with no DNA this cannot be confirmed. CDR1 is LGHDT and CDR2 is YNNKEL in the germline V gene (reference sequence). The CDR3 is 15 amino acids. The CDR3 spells CASSRRDRGIGEQFF.